What follows are 21 T cell receptor beta chains derived from one specimen sequenced in a study of cytomegalovirus exposure and HLA in healthy donors (TCRdb year 2017). The library relied on the immunoSEQ multiplex PCR assay. A mixture of 60 forward primers for TCR Vbeta segments and 13 reverse primers for TCR Jbeta segments was used in the multiplex PCR. Not all clones reach the TCRdb copy of this immuneACCESS table, which keeps in-frame sequences only. Checked studies attribute under half of the gap to unresolved V genes and leave the rest unexplained. The table for this sample lists roughly 170,000 clones; about four fifths of them were counted only once. The ten largest clones take up 6% to 7.5% of the sample. The source material was PBMCs. These receptors all come from a young man in good health and CMV-seropositive.

The V call is TRBV11-2, the J call TRBJ2-1; possible D gene TRBD1, 5 bases. The CDR3 has 16 amino acids. V was cut by 3 bases and J by 4 bases, with 16 bases left in between. Germline CDR1 and CDR2: SGHAT and FQNNGV. The CDR3 DNA is TGTGCCAGCAGCTTGGACACTATGGAAGGATACAATGAGCAGTTCTTC. Translated, it gives CASSLDTMEGYNEQFF.

The gene calls are TRBV9 and TRBJ2-3; the D gene is possibly TRBD2 (6 bases). The CDR3 has 14 amino acids. Trimming left V 3 bases short and J 3 bases short, with 11 bases between. Germline lookup yields CDR1 SGDLS and CDR2 YYNGEE. The CDR3 DNA reads as TGTGCCAGCAGCGCATTAGGGACTACAGATACGCAGTATTTT. It is translated as CASSALGTTDTQYF. Full variable domain (rest looked up from reference TRBV9 and TRBJ2-3): DSGVTQTPKHLITATGQRVTLRCSPRSGDLSVYWYQQSLDQGLQFLIQYYNGEERAKGNILERFSAQQFPDLHSELNLSSLELGDSALYFCASSALGTTDTQYFGPGTRLTVL.

This chain connects TRBV6-5 to TRBJ2-7; D might be TRBD1 (6 bases). The CDR3 consists of 14 residues. V shed 2 bases and J shed 0 bases, with 8 bases lying between them. Germline loops: CDR1 MNHEY, CDR2 SVGAGI. Written as DNA, the CDR3 is TGTGCCAGCAGTTACCGGGACACCTCCTACGAGCAGTACTTC. This gives the protein CASSYRDTSYEQYF.

The count of this clone is one. The chain couples TRBV6-5 to TRBJ1-1, with D possibly matching TRBD1 (6 bases). Germline V gene sequence: CDR1 MNHEY, CDR2 SVGAGI. The V end lost 10 bases, the J end lost 2 bases, and 8 bases lay between the germline ends. The CDR3 has 11 residues. CDR3 coding DNA: TGTGCCACAGGGGAAAACACTGAAGCTTTCTTT. It specifies CATGENTEAFF.

CDR3 bases: TGTGCCGGACAGGGGAACTATAATTCACCCCTCCACTTT. Translating it yields CAGQGNYNSPLHF. This chain uses TRBV7-2 with TRBJ1-6; 9 bases map to TRBD1. The germline CDR1 and CDR2 sequences are SGHTA and FQGNSA. The CDR3 is made up of 13 amino acids. With 11 bases clipped from V and 3 bases from J, the junction kept 2 bases outside the gene matches.

The chain links TRBV7-3 to TRBJ2-1; D perhaps matches TRBD2 (6 bases). Trimming left V 5 bases short and J 0 bases short, with 8 bases between. Germline CDR1 and CDR2: SGHTA and FQGTGA. The CDR3 has 14 residues. The CDR3 loop reads CASSPGSSYNEQFF. CDR3 in DNA: TGTGCCAGCAGCCCCGGGAGCTCCTACAATGAGCAGTTCTTC. The variable domain in full, with the rest retrieved from reference TRBV7-3 and TRBJ2-1, is GAGVSQTPSNKVTEKGKYVELRCDPISGHTALYWYRQSLGQGPEFLIYFQGTGAADDSGLPNDRFFAVRPEGSVSTLKIQRTERGDSAVYLCASSPGSSYNEQFFGPGTRLTVL.

This chain's CDR3 is CASSYSLGRGTEAFF. Here the CDR3 DNA reads TGTGCCAGCAGTTACTCTCTGGGCAGGGGCACTGAAGCTTTCTTT. The gene calls are TRBV6-5 and TRBJ1-1, with D perhaps matching TRBD1 (6 bases). Germline V gene data show CDR1 as MNHEY and CDR2 as SVGAGI. This CDR3 comprises 15 residues. V gave up 0 bases and J gave up 4 bases, with 12 bases separating them.

The rearrangement links TRBV27 to TRBJ1-1; TRBD1 agrees at 8 bases. From germline, CDR1 is MNHEY and CDR2 SMNVEV (reference sequence). The CDR3 consists of 15 residues. J lost 0 bases, V lost 5 bases, and 5 bases had no gene match. In nucleotides, the CDR3 is TGTGCCAGCAGTGACGACAGGGGTCTGAACACTGAAGCTTTCTTT. As protein: CASSDDRGLNTEAFF.

This sequence joins TRBV10-1 and TRBJ2-1, with D possibly being TRBD1 (5 bases). The germline V gene encodes CDR1 WNHNN and CDR2 SYGVQD (reference sequence). The CDR3 extends over 17 amino acids. V was pared by 4 bases and J by 6 bases, with 22 bases between. The CDR3 bases are TGCGCCAGCAGTGCTGGCGGACAAGGGTTCGATGGCAATGAGCAGTTCTTC. Its protein is CASSAGGQGFDGNEQFF.

The chain joins TRBV5-1 to TRBJ2-5, with a weak D call TRBD1 (5 bases). CDR3 size: 13 residues. Trimming shortened V by 3 bases and J by 0 bases, and 6 bases separated the two germline ends. The germline CDR1 and CDR2 sequences are SGHRS and YFSETQ. The CDR3 sequence is CASSWTYQETQYF. The CDR3 coding sequence is TGCGCCAGCAGCTGGACATACCAAGAGACCCAGTACTTC.

The CDR3 reads CASSLAAGSYSYEQYF. The CDR3 nucleotides read TGTGCCAGCAGCTTGGCCGCGGGCAGTTACTCCTACGAGCAGTACTTC. This rearrangement joins TRBV5-6 to TRBJ2-7, with D tentatively TRBD2 (5 bases). CDR1 is SGHDT, CDR2 YYEEEE, per germline. V lost 0 bases to trimming and J lost 0 bases, with 13 bases between them. CDR3 length equals 16 residues. Full variable domain (rest looked up from reference TRBV5-6 and TRBJ2-7): DAGVTQSPTHLIKTRGQQVTLRCSPKSGHDTVSWYQQALGQGPQFIFQYYEEEERQRGNFPDRFSGHQFPNYSSELNVNALLLGDSALYLCASSLAAGSYSYEQYFGPGTRLTVT.

The chain uses TRBV18 and TRBJ2-3; TRBD1 might be the D (6 bases). There are 18 residues in the CDR3. The germline V gene encodes CDR1 KGHSH and CDR2 LQKENI. The V and J ends lost 5 bases and 8 bases respectively, with 29 bases between them. The CDR3 DNA is TGTGCCAGCTCAGATAGGGGGTGGCAGACCATCACCCCCGGTACGCAGTATTTT. Translated: CASSDRGWQTITPGTQYF.

The chain is built from TRBV4-3 and TRBJ1-4; a possible D gene is TRBD1 (5 bases). This CDR3 spans 18 amino acids. The V end was cut by 0 bases, the J end by 4 bases, with 18 bases between. Per germline, CDR1 LGHNA and CDR2 YSLEER. CDR3 residues: CASSQDWWREGNNEKLFF. In DNA form, the CDR3 reads TGCGCCAGCAGCCAAGACTGGTGGAGGGAGGGGAATAATGAAAAACTGTTTTTT.

The V gene is TRBV7-9, the J gene TRBJ2-1; tentative D call: TRBD1 (5 bases). The CDR3 has 12 residues. The germline V gene has CDR1 SEHNR and CDR2 FQNEAQ (reference sequence). Trimming stripped 5 bases from V and 6 bases from J, with 8 bases between. The CDR3 protein is CASSRQSNEQFF. The CDR3 nucleotides read TGTGCCAGCAGCCGACAGAGCAATGAGCAGTTCTTC.

The rearrangement links TRBV19 to TRBJ2-7; 10 bases are shared with TRBD1. Trimming removed 10 bases from V and 4 bases from J; junction bases left unmatched: 10. Germline-derived CDR1 and CDR2 are LNHDA and SQIVND (reference sequence). This CDR3 comprises 14 residues. The CDR3 nucleotides are TGTGCCACCAGAACCGGGACAGGGGATTACGAGCAGTACTTC. It codes for CATRTGTGDYEQYF.

The V and J genes are TRBV11-2 and TRBJ1-2; D is perhaps TRBD1 (6 bases). The CDR3 runs 17 residues. With 5 bases removed from V and 0 bases from J, the gap between germline ends came to 19 bases. Germline V gives CDR1 SGHAT, CDR2 FQNNGV. DNA for the CDR3: TGTGCCAGCAGCATTTATCAGGGGAGGGGATCTAACTATGGCTACACCTTC. Protein product: CASSIYQGRGSNYGYTF.

The CDR3 loop reads CASSPGTSAEQFF. CDR3 DNA: TGTGCCAGCAGCCCGGGGACTAGCGCCGAGCAGTTCTTC. The chain couples TRBV27 to TRBJ2-1; 10 bases map to TRBD2. CDR3 length: 13 residues. The germline gives CDR1 MNHEY, CDR2 SMNVEV (reference sequence). V lost 6 bases and J lost 10; bases outside the gene matches: 6.

The chain employs TRBV28 and TRBJ2-2, with 10 bases aligning to TRBD2. The trim removed 5 bases at V and 0 bases at J, leaving 6 bases unmatched. Germline V gene sequence: CDR1 MDHEN, CDR2 SYDVKM. This CDR3 comprises 17 residues. CDR3 region: CASSIRTSGTNTGELFF. The CDR3 DNA follows: TGTGCCAGCAGTATCCGTACTAGCGGGACGAACACCGGGGAGCTGTTTTTT. Full variable domain (rest looked up from reference TRBV28 and TRBJ2-2): DVKVTQSSRYLVKRTGEKVFLECVQDMDHENMFWYRQDPGLGLRLIYFSYDVKMKEKGDIPEGYSVSREKKERFSLILESASTNQTSMYLCASSIRTSGTNTGELFFGEGSRLTVL.

The CDR3 DNA is TGTGCCAGCAGCTTAGTCGCAGATCGGGCCGGGGAGCTGTTTTTT. Translating gives CASSLVADRAGELFF. The chain carries TRBV7-2 and TRBJ2-2; the D is unclear. Deletions cut 1 base from V and 6 bases from J, with 12 bases between. Germline V lookup: CDR1 SGHTA, CDR2 FQGNSA. This CDR3 comprises 15 residues.

This chain connects TRBV29-1 to TRBJ1-2; possible D gene TRBD1, 5 bases. Trimming removed 4 bases at V and 12 bases at J, with 21 bases between. The germline CDR1 and CDR2 sequences are SQVTM and ANQGSEA. CDR3 length: 13 residues. This CDR3 reads CSVVSTDPRAHTF. Here the CDR3 DNA reads TGCAGCGTTGTATCGACAGACCCCAGAGCGCACACCTTC.

The V gene is TRBV7-9, the J gene TRBJ1-4; 8 nucleotides align to TRBD1. Germline CDR1 is SEHNR and CDR2 is FQNEAQ (reference sequence). The CDR3 is made up of 15 amino acids. V was pared by 5 bases and J by 5 bases, with 7 bases of the junction left unmatched. The CDR3 sequence: CASSPRTGWNEKLFF. CDR3 sequence (DNA): TGTGCCAGCAGCCCCCGGACAGGGTGGAATGAAAAACTGTTTTTT.